This is a list of T cell receptor beta chains from one sample in a study of PD-L1 blockade in urothelial cancer. Sequencing was performed with immunoSEQ multiplex PCR; in TCRdb, only in-frame clones are kept and a portion is missing. Of under 35,000 clones listed, around 87% are singletons. This specimen was PBMCs, taken around atezolizumab (anti-PD-L1) treatment. These receptors all come from a man aged 50 to 60 with urothelial cancer. Each CDR3 is given with its conserved first and last residue. A D gene is named only where the DNA matches it firmly. Clone size is not always given. Where it is, it says once, few, many or a class for expanded clones.

v_gene,abundance,j_gene,d_gene,CDR3nt,CDR3aa
TRBV6-1,NA,TRBJ1-1,NA,TGTGCCAGCCGCATTCGTCGGTTGGACACTGAAGCTTTCTTT,CASRIRRLDTEAFF
TRBV30,NA,TRBJ2-5,TRBD2,TGTGCCTGGAGTAGCGGGGCGGAGACCCAGTACTTC,CAWSSGAETQYF
TRBV28,few,TRBJ2-4,NA,TGTGCCAGCAGTCGCCGGGACTTAAACATTCAGTACTTC,CASSRRDLNIQYF
TRBV14,NA,TRBJ1-2,TRBD1,TGTGCCAGCAGCCGACGCGGGACAGCCTATGGCTACACCTTC,CASSRRGTAYGYTF
TRBV10-3,medium-sized,TRBJ2-7,TRBD2,TGTGCCACCCGGACAACTAGCGGTTCCTACGAGCAGTACTTC,CATRTTSGSYEQYF
TRBV5-6,NA,TRBJ1-4,NA,TGTGCCAGCAGCCACCGGAGTAGGTGGGAAAAACTGTTTTTT,CASSHRSRWEKLFF
TRBV19,NA,TRBJ1-6,TRBD1,TGTGCCAGTAAACCCGGGACAGGGATTACTAATTCACCCCTCCACTTT,CASKPGTGITNSPLHF
TRBV10-3,NA,TRBJ2-7,TRBD1,TGTGCCATCACCGGGACAGAGGGGGACTACGAGCAGTACTTC,CAITGTEGDYEQYF
TRBV6-4,NA,TRBJ2-7,TRBD2,TGTGCCAGCAGTGATATGAGGGAGGGAAGCCACGAGCAGTACTTC,CASSDMREGSHEQYF
TRBV2,medium-sized,TRBJ2-1,NA,TGTGCCAGCAGGGGGAGCTCCTACAATGAGCAGTTCTTC,CASRGSSYNEQFF
TRBV12-5,NA,TRBJ2-7,NA,TGTGCTAGTGGTTTGGGACTAACCGAGCAGTACTTC,CASGLGLTEQYF
TRBV7-3,NA,TRBJ2-5,NA,TGTGCCAGCAGCTTTGACAGGAAAGAGACCCAGTACTTC,CASSFDRKETQYF
TRBV7-9,NA,TRBJ1-4,NA,TGTGCCAGCAGCCTACAGGGTTTTGGGGAAAAACTGTTTTTT,CASSLQGFGEKLFF
TRBV7-9,NA,TRBJ1-1,TRBD1,TGTGCCAGCAGCTTAGGGACAGGCACAATGAACACTGAAGCTTTCTTT,CASSLGTGTMNTEAFF
TRBV7-3,NA,TRBJ2-3,TRBD2,TGTGCCAGCAGCTTAGCGGGGGTCAGCACAGATACGCAGTATTTT,CASSLAGVSTDTQYF
TRBV6-1,NA,TRBJ2-7,NA,TGTGCCAGCAGTGAAGGGGAGGCAAGGAACTACGAGCAGTACTTC,CASSEGEARNYEQYF
TRBV28,once,TRBJ2-7,TRBD1,TGTGCCAGCAGTTTGGGGACAGTCTCCTACGAGCAGTACTTC,CASSLGTVSYEQYF
TRBV15,NA,TRBJ2-1,TRBD2,TGTGCCACCAGCAGAGGGTGGACTAGCGGGAGTTTCCGGCAGTTCTTC,CATSRGWTSGSFRQFF
TRBV2,NA,TRBJ2-7,TRBD2,TGTGCCAGCAGTGAAGGGGCGGGAGTTGGATACGAGCAGTACTTC,CASSEGAGVGYEQYF
TRBV6-5,NA,TRBJ1-2,NA,TGTGCCAGCAGCCTCACGCGGAACTATGGCTACACCTTC,CASSLTRNYGYTF
TRBV19,NA,TRBJ2-7,NA,TGTGCCAGTAGTATGAACCCAGGGCCGCCTTACGAGCAGTACTTC,CASSMNPGPPYEQYF
TRBV7-9,NA,TRBJ2-5,TRBD1,TGTGCCAGCAGCATACCTGGGACAGGGATTAAGGAGACCCAGTACTTC,CASSIPGTGIKETQYF
TRBV11-2,NA,TRBJ2-5,TRBD2,TGTGCCAGCAGCTTATTATGGGGGGGTGAGACCCAGTACTTC,CASSLLWGGETQYF
TRBV28,NA,TRBJ2-7,NA,TGTGCCAGCACCAGGGTGGGGCGAGGGGGTACCTACGAGCAGTACTTC,CASTRVGRGGTYEQYF
TRBV19,few,TRBJ1-1,TRBD1,TGTGCCAGTAGTCAGGGGGCGAGAGCTTTCTTT,CASSQGARAFF
TRBV10-2,NA,TRBJ2-1,TRBD1,TGCGCCAGCAGTGACGACAGGGGGAAAACGGGCCACAATGAGCAGTTCTTC,CASSDDRGKTGHNEQFF
TRBV18,NA,TRBJ2-2,NA,TGTGCCAGCTCACCTGAGGGGCTGCCAGGTAGCGGGAACACCGGGGAGCTGTTTTTT,CASSPEGLPGSGNTGELFF
TRBV5-6,NA,TRBJ2-5,NA,TGTGCCAGCAGCTCCCCCAGTGAGACCCAGTACTTC,CASSSPSETQYF
TRBV2,NA,TRBJ2-7,NA,TGTGCCAGCAGTGAACCCCCCGGACTCTCCTACGAGCAGTACTTC,CASSEPPGLSYEQYF
TRBV6-1,NA,TRBJ2-1,NA,TGTGCCAGCAGGTCAGAAGGGGAAAGGAATGAGCAGTTCTTC,CASRSEGERNEQFF
TRBV5-6,once,TRBJ2-5,TRBD1,TGTGCCAGCAGCTCGACAGGGGGCGGGGAGACCCAGTACTTC,CASSSTGGGETQYF
TRBV6-1,NA,TRBJ1-5,NA,TGTGCCAGCAGTGAAAGGTCCCTCCAGGGCAATCAGCCCCAGCATTTT,CASSERSLQGNQPQHF
TRBV5-6,NA,TRBJ2-3,TRBD1,TGTGCCAGCAGATACCAACAGGGGTACGGCACAGATACGCAGTATTTT,CASRYQQGYGTDTQYF